This T cell receptor (beta chain) was captured by sequencing in a study of blood T cell repertoires in COVID-19. The Seattle patients joined while their infection was active and were tracked longitudinally afterward. Authors' processing steps: Reference gene primer amplification yielded estimated nucleated cell counts. Measured with immunoSEQ multiplex PCR; TCRdb has only the in-frame clones, and not every one. V and J calls and clone size are given by that table; D and trimming were obtained from the DNA. The sample yields some 270,000 clones, 86% seen once. This sequence originates from a woman older than 75 with COVID-19, enrolled during active disease. Material for sequencing was peripheral blood.

This CDR3 is CASSRTFQETQYF. The CDR3 DNA reads as TGTGCCAGCAGTCGGACTTTTCAAGAGACCCAGTACTTC. The V gene is TRBV6-6, the J gene TRBJ2-5; D is possibly TRBD2 (5 bases). This CDR3 has 13 residues. The V and J ends lost 5 bases and 2 bases respectively, with 9 bases between them. Germline V lookup: CDR1 MNHNY, CDR2 SVGAGI (reference sequence).